This entry lists 4 T cell receptor beta chains sequenced from one sample in a study of cytomegalovirus exposure and HLA in healthy donors. Primers for the PCR totalled 60 Vbeta and 13 Jbeta. The data were produced by immunoSEQ multiplex PCR, yet TCRdb's version contains in-frame clones alone and is incomplete. The sample includes about 86,000 clones, just over 70% of them seen just once. Sequencing was carried out using PBMCs. These receptors came from a man aged 60 to 69 in good health and CMV-seronegative.

This chain links TRBV19 with TRBJ1-5, with no clear D. Germline V gene sequence: CDR1 LNHDA, CDR2 SQIVND (reference sequence). Trimming removed 5 bases from V and 12 bases from J, with 11 bases in between. The CDR3 contains 11 residues. DNA for the CDR3: TGTGCCAGTAGTCTAGGAGAATACCAGCATTTT. As protein: CASSLGEYQHF.

The rearrangement uses TRBV6-1 and TRBJ2-7; no clear D gene. This CDR3 region has 13 residues. V lost 1 base to trimming and J lost 2 bases, with 6 bases between them. The germline CDR1 and CDR2 sequences are MNHNS and SASEGT. CDR3 in DNA: TGTGCCAGCAGTGAAGATAGAACCTACGAGCAGTACTTC. Encoded protein: CASSEDRTYEQYF.

CDR3 region: CASSFGGGGGETQYF. In DNA form, the CDR3 reads TGTGCCAGCAGCTTCGGAGGGGGCGGGGGGGAGACCCAGTACTTC. The V gene is TRBV7-2, the J gene TRBJ2-5; possible D gene TRBD2, 8 bases. V dropped 3 bases and J dropped 5 bases, with 16 bases sitting between them. Germline CDR1 reads SGHTA; CDR2 reads FQGNSA. CDR3 length: 15 amino acids.

The V gene is TRBV4-1, the J gene TRBJ2-2; D is ambiguous. Germline CDR1 reads MGHRA; CDR2 reads YSYEKL. Trimming pared 1 base from V and 3 bases from J, leaving 12 bases between. This CDR3 is built from 16 residues. CDR3 bases: TGCGCCAGCAGCCAAGCGCTACAGAAAGACACCGGGGAGCTGTTTTTT. It encodes CASSQALQKDTGELFF.